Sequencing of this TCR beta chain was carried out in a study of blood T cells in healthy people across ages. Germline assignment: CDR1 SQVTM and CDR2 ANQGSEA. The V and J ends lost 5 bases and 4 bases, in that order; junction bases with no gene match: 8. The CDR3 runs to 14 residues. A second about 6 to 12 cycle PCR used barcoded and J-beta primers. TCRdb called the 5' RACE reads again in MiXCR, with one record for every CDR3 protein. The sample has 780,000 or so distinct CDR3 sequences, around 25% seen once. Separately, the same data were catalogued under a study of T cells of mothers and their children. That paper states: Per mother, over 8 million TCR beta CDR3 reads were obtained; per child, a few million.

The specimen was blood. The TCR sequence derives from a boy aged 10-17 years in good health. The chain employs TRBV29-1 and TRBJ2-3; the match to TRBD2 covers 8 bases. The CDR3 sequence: CSVPRGGLADTQYF. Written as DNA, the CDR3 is TGCAGCGTTCCCCGGGGGGGCCTCGCAGATACGCAGTATTTT.